One TCR beta chain is described in this entry. Its antigen is not identified. The record originates from a study of STAT3 mutations in large granular lymphocyte leukemia. Study results and caveats: Every T-LGLL patient had at least one immunodominant TCRbeta clonotype.

CDR3 length: 16 amino acids. Trimming stripped 4 bases from V and 3 bases from J, with 17 bases between. Germline V CDR1 and CDR2: SGHTA, FQGNSA. The data were produced by immunoSEQ multiplex PCR, yet TCRdb's version contains in-frame clones alone and is incomplete. The repertoire holds around 7,800 clones, with approximately 88% as singletons. The chain has TRBV7-2 and TRBJ2-3; D may match TRBD1 or TRBD2 (6 bases each). Specimen: peripheral blood mononuclear cells. The receptor comes from a man aged 80 or over with T-cell large granular lymphocyte leukemia. Some clones in this sample may be carry-over from other donors' samples. In DNA, the CDR3 is TGTGCCAGCAGCTACACAGGGACTCTTGGTACAGATACGCAGTATTTT. Amino acids: CASSYTGTLGTDTQYF.